What follows are 30 T cell receptor beta chains derived from one specimen sequenced in a study of blood T cell repertoires in COVID-19. Generated by immunoSEQ multiplex PCR, the TCRdb table keeps only in-frame clones and is missing some. The sample carries 200,000 or so clones, 80% to 90% recorded once. The sequenced sample was peripheral blood. These receptor sequences come from a man aged 45-60 years who had recovered from COVID-19.

This clone came up a few times. V usage is TRBV3-1 (or the pseudogene TRBV3-2) and J usage is TRBJ1-2; D possibly corresponds to TRBD1 (5 bases). Germline V gives CDR1 LGHDT, CDR2 YNNKEL (reference sequence). The CDR3 sequence is 17 residues long. Trimming pared 4 bases from V and 4 bases from J, leaving 22 bases between. CDR3 loop: CASSPGGGKGGSYGYTF. In nucleotides, the CDR3 is TGTGCCAGCAGCCCTGGTGGGGGGAAGGGAGGATCCTATGGCTACACCTTC.

The CDR3: CASSFRGGYEQYF. The CDR3 nucleotides are TGCGCCAGCAGCTTTCGAGGGGGCTACGAGCAGTACTTC. The J gene is TRBJ2-7, the V gene TRBV4-1; D might be TRBD1 (6 bases). The CDR3 extends over 13 amino acids. Germline V CDR1 and CDR2: MGHRA, YSYEKL. V was pared by 5 bases and J by 3 bases, with 11 bases between.

The chain recombines TRBV10-2 with TRBJ1-1; D gene ambiguous. The CDR3 runs 14 residues. Trimming pared 2 bases from V and 2 bases from J, leaving 9 bases between. Looked up from germline, CDR1 is WSHSY and CDR2 is SAAADI. The CDR3, as DNA: TGCGCCAGCAGTGAGATGCGTAGTAACACTGAAGCTTTCTTT. It specifies CASSEMRSNTEAFF.

The rearrangement joins TRBV30 to TRBJ1-5, with 9 bases lining up with TRBD1. The germline V gene has CDR1 GTSNPN and CDR2 SVGIG (reference sequence). V trimming: 1 base; J trimming: 7 bases; junction bases outside the gene matches: 8. This CDR3 spans 15 amino acids. DNA for the CDR3: TGTGCCTGGAGTGACGGACAGGGGCGGTTGCAGCCCCAGCATTTT. Residues: CAWSDGQGRLQPQHF.

DNA for the CDR3: TGTGCCAGCAGCTTAGGACAGAGACTTAACGAGCAGTACTTC. This gives the protein CASSLGQRLNEQYF. The chain recombines TRBV7-2 with TRBJ2-7; possible D gene TRBD1, 5 bases. This CDR3 has 14 residues. CDR1 and CDR2 from the germline V gene are SGHTA and FQGNSA. V dropped 1 base and J dropped 5 bases, with 12 bases sitting between them.

This clone was recorded a few times. The gene calls are TRBV27 and TRBJ2-1; 8 bases match TRBD2. The CDR3 consists of 14 residues. With V trimmed by 2 bases and J by 3 bases, 0 bases remained unmatched. From germline, CDR1 is MNHEY and CDR2 SMNVEV (reference sequence). The CDR3 loop reads CASSLGTSYNEQFF. CDR3 in DNA: TGTGCCAGCAGTTTAGGGACTAGCTACAATGAGCAGTTCTTC.

The chain combines TRBV27 with TRBJ2-1, with TRBD1 identical over 8 bases. V shed 3 bases, J shed 7 bases, and the junction held 5 bases outside the gene matches. The germline V gene encodes CDR1 MNHEY and CDR2 SMNVEV (reference sequence). The CDR3 consists of 14 residues. The CDR3 sequence is CASSFLRDRNEQFF. The CDR3 region has the DNA TGTGCCAGCAGTTTCCTCCGGGACAGGAATGAGCAGTTCTTC.

The chain couples TRBV19 to TRBJ2-5; 9 nucleotides match TRBD1. The germline CDR1 and CDR2 sequences are LNHDA and SQIVND (reference sequence). The CDR3 is 15 amino acids. Trimming cost V 7 bases and J 5 bases; bases outside gene matches: 11. The CDR3 region has the DNA TGTGCCAGTACACGATCCGGGACAGGGCTCGAGACCCAGTACTTC. Its translation is CASTRSGTGLETQYF. The variable domain in full, with the rest retrieved from reference TRBV19 and TRBJ2-5, is DGGITQSPKYLFRKEGQNVTLSCEQNLNHDAMYWYRQDPGQGLRLIYYSQIVNDFQKGDIAEGYSVSREKKESFPLTVTSAQKNPTAFYLCASTRSGTGLETQYFGPGTRLLVL.

The chain is built from TRBV19 and TRBJ2-1; 7 bases match TRBD2. V was clipped by 4 bases and J by 0 bases; unmatched bases: 3. Germline CDR1 reads LNHDA; CDR2 reads SQIVND (reference sequence). This CDR3 has 15 amino acids. The CDR3: CASSNRDYSYNEQFF. For the CDR3, the DNA is TGTGCCAGTAGTAACCGGGACTACTCCTACAATGAGCAGTTCTTC.

V gene TRBV13 combines with J gene TRBJ2-7, with D perhaps matching TRBD2 (6 bases). The germline V and J ends were trimmed by 1 base and 0 bases, with 7 bases remaining between them. Germline CDR1 is PRHDT and CDR2 is FYEKMQ (reference sequence). CDR3 length: 14 amino acids. The CDR3 coding sequence is TGTGCCAGCAGCTTAGTGGGGGGCTCCTACGAGCAGTACTTC. Residues: CASSLVGGSYEQYF.

The V and J genes are TRBV2 and TRBJ2-5, with D possibly being TRBD2 (6 bases). Trimming cost V 6 bases and J 0 bases, with 11 bases left between them. The CDR3 totals 14 residues. The germline CDR1 and CDR2 sequences are SNHLY and FYNNEI. This chain's CDR3 is CASRALANQETQYF. DNA for the CDR3: TGTGCCAGCAGGGCTCTAGCGAACCAAGAGACCCAGTACTTC. Full variable domain (outside the CDR3, taken from reference TRBV2 and TRBJ2-5): EPEVTQTPSHQVTQMGQEVILRCVPISNHLYFYWYRQILGQKVEFLVSFYNNEISEKSEIFDDQFSVERPDGSNFTLKIRSTKLEDSAMYFCASRALANQETQYFGPGTRLLVL.

The gene calls are TRBV10-1 and TRBJ2-5, with 7 bases lining up with TRBD2. The germline V gene has CDR1 WNHNN and CDR2 SYGVQD (reference sequence). Trimming cost V 0 bases and J 6 bases; bases outside gene matches: 4. The CDR3 is 14 residues long. CDR3 nucleotide sequence: TGCGCCAGCAGTGAGTCCACGGGGGGACAGACCCAGTACTTC. Protein sequence: CASSESTGGQTQYF.

This clone was found a few times. The V gene is TRBV7-8, the J gene TRBJ1-5; D is undetermined. Germline CDR1 reads SGHVS; CDR2 reads FQNEAQ. The CDR3 has 14 amino acids. Between the trimmed V and J ends, which lost 1 base and 4 bases, there was a span of 8 bases. The CDR3 DNA reads TGTGCCAGCAGCTTAGGACACAATAATCAGCCCCAGCATTTT. Encoded protein: CASSLGHNNQPQHF.

The CDR3 sequence: CATSRQDNAPYNEQFF. DNA for the CDR3: TGTGCCACCTCCCGACAGGATAATGCGCCCTACAATGAGCAGTTCTTC. The chain has TRBV28 and TRBJ2-1, with TRBD1 as a possible D gene (6 bases). Between the trimmed V and J ends, which lost 10 bases and 2 bases, there was a span of 21 bases. This CDR3 contains 16 residues. The V gene's germline CDR1 is MDHEN and CDR2 SYDVKM. Using reference TRBV28 and TRBJ2-1 for the parts outside the CDR3, the full variable domain is DVKVTQSSRYLVKRTGEKVFLECVQDMDHENMFWYRQDPGLGLRLIYFSYDVKMKEKGDIPEGYSVSREKKERFSLILESASTNQTSMYLCATSRQDNAPYNEQFFGPGTRLTVL.

V and J are TRBV10-2 and TRBJ1-1, with D uncertain. The CDR3 runs 14 residues. V dropped 4 bases and J dropped 6 bases, with 15 bases sitting between them. Germline V gene sequence: CDR1 WSHSY, CDR2 SAAADI. The CDR3 region is CASSVFQEWAEAFF. The CDR3 DNA reads as TGCGCCAGCAGTGTTTTCCAGGAATGGGCTGAAGCTTTCTTT.

The chain recombines TRBV7-7 with TRBJ2-5; perhaps TRBD2 as D (5 bases). CDR1 and CDR2 (germline): SSHAT, FNYEAQ (reference sequence). V was clipped by 1 base and J by 4 bases, with 10 bases between them. There are 14 residues in the CDR3. The CDR3 reads CASSLGGFGETQYF. The CDR3 nucleotides read TGTGCCAGCAGCTTAGGAGGGTTTGGAGAGACCCAGTACTTC. Full variable domain (outside the CDR3, taken from reference TRBV7-7 and TRBJ2-5): GAGVSQSPRYKVTKRGQDVTLRCDPISSHATLYWYQQALGQGPEFLTYFNYEAQPDKSGLPSDRFSAERPEGSISTLTIQRTEQRDSAMYRCASSLGGFGETQYFGPGTRLLVL.

This sequence joins TRBV27 and TRBJ2-7; 10 nucleotides agree with TRBD2. The CDR3 length is 16 residues. Trimming at V came to 6 bases and at J to 0 bases, leaving 8 bases not matched to a gene. Germline CDR1 is MNHEY and CDR2 is SMNVEV (reference sequence). The CDR3 region has the DNA TGTGCCAGCAGACCAAGGACTAGCGGAAGCTCCTACGAGCAGTACTTC. It codes for CASRPRTSGSSYEQYF.

V gene TRBV7-9 combines with J gene TRBJ2-3; 10 bases align to TRBD2. In germline, CDR1 is SEHNR, CDR2 FQNEAQ (reference sequence). This CDR3 comprises 15 residues. Losses at the gene ends were 2 bases for V and 4 bases for J; bases not matched to a gene: 3. The CDR3 loop reads CASSLLAGVPDTQYF. CDR3 nucleotide sequence: TGTGCCAGCAGCTTACTAGCGGGAGTACCAGATACGCAGTATTTT.

The chain joins TRBV28 to TRBJ1-4; 9 bases are shared with TRBD1. The germline gives CDR1 MDHEN, CDR2 SYDVKM. The V gene end was trimmed by 5 bases and the J gene end by 6 bases; junction bases not matched to a gene: 4. The CDR3 consists of 14 residues. CDR3 loop: CASSERTGDEKLFF. The CDR3 DNA is TGTGCCAGCAGTGAACGGACAGGGGATGAAAAACTGTTTTTT.

The J gene is TRBJ1-3, the V gene TRBV12-3 or TRBV12-4; D possibly corresponds to TRBD1 (5 bases). CDR3 length equals 13 residues. V gave up 6 bases and J gave up 4 bases, with 10 bases separating them. CDR3 sequence (DNA): TGTGCCAGCAGCCCATACAGGGGAAACACCATATATTTT. This gives the protein CASSPYRGNTIYF.

The chain is built from TRBV28 and TRBJ1-1; D might be TRBD1 (5 bases). Trimming stripped 3 bases from V and 1 base from J, with 12 bases between. Per germline, CDR1 MDHEN and CDR2 SYDVKM. The CDR3 covers 15 residues. The CDR3 is CASSLGGAANTEAFF. The CDR3 DNA is TGTGCCAGCAGTTTGGGAGGGGCCGCGAACACTGAAGCTTTCTTT.

The gene calls are TRBV7-7 and TRBJ2-7, with 10 positions matching TRBD1. The CDR3 spans 15 residues. Germline CDR1 reads SSHAT; CDR2 reads FNYEAQ (reference sequence). The ends lost 5 bases at V and 0 bases at J; junction bases unmatched: 4. The CDR3: CASSPGQGTSYEQYF. The CDR3 DNA is TGTGCCAGCAGCCCGGGACAGGGGACCTCCTACGAGCAGTACTTC.

The chain has TRBV18 and TRBJ2-3; TRBD2 matches at 13 bases. Trimming cost V 6 bases and J 4 bases; bases outside gene matches: 4. Germline assignment: CDR1 KGHSH and CDR2 LQKENI. The CDR3 covers 15 residues. The CDR3 coding sequence is TGTGCCAGCTCTCGGACTAGCGGGAGCTCAGATACGCAGTATTTT. It encodes CASSRTSGSSDTQYF.

The chain has TRBV28 and TRBJ1-1; D remains ambiguous. Germline CDR1 MDHEN, CDR2 SYDVKM. V lost 6 bases and J 1 base, leaving 12 bases between the germline ends. This CDR3 is built from 14 residues. The CDR3 coding sequence is TGTGCCAGCAGGGAGGACTTCCCGAACACTGAAGCTTTCTTT. Encoded protein: CASREDFPNTEAFF.

The chain joins TRBV7-2 to TRBJ1-2, with D perhaps matching TRBD1 (5 bases). Germline V lookup: CDR1 SGHTA, CDR2 FQGNSA. This CDR3 contains 13 residues. Trimming pared 5 bases from V and 7 bases from J, leaving 14 bases between. CDR3 region: CASSPGRERGYTF. Written as DNA, the CDR3 is TGTGCCAGCAGCCCAGGGAGGGAACGTGGCTACACCTTC. The full variable domain, rest sourced from reference TRBV7-2 and TRBJ1-2, is GAGVSQSPSNKVTEKGKDVELRCDPISGHTALYWYRQSLGQGLEFLIYFQGNSAPDKSGLPSDRFSAERTGGSVSTLTIQRTQQEDSAVYLCASSPGRERGYTFGSGTRLTVV.

V and J are TRBV25-1 and TRBJ2-1, with TRBD2 matching over 7 bases. This CDR3 comprises 13 residues. Germline values: CDR1 MGHDK, CDR2 SYGVNS. Trimming removed 7 bases from V and 4 bases from J; junction bases left unmatched: 4. CDR3 amino acids: CASTGSGYNEQFF. The DNA of the CDR3 is TGTGCCAGCACGGGTAGCGGGTACAATGAGCAGTTCTTC.

This chain joins TRBV6-1 and TRBJ2-1; TRBD2 aligns across 13 bases. From germline, CDR1 is MNHNS and CDR2 SASEGT. V was pared by 4 bases and J by 5 bases, with 5 bases of the junction left unmatched. The CDR3 consists of 16 residues. In nucleotides, the CDR3 is TGTGCCAGCAGTGCCCGGACTAGCGGGAGCCACAATGAGCAGTTCTTC. The encoded protein is CASSARTSGSHNEQFF.

This clone was counted once. The V call is TRBV28, the J call TRBJ2-7; no firm D call. The germline V and J ends were trimmed by 5 bases and 6 bases, with 5 bases remaining between them. Germline V gene lookup returns CDR1 MDHEN and CDR2 SYDVKM. The CDR3 has 10 residues. The CDR3 nucleotides read TGTGCCAGCAGTCCTCTCGAGCAGTACTTC. Amino acids: CASSPLEQYF.

The chain couples TRBV18 to TRBJ2-1, with D possibly matching TRBD1 (6 bases). Germline values: CDR1 KGHSH, CDR2 LQKENI. Trimming removed 7 bases at V and 7 bases at J, with 14 bases between. CDR3 length: 13 residues. The CDR3, as DNA: TGTGCCAGCTTGGGGCAGGGGTTTAATGAGCAGTTCTTC. Encoded protein: CASLGQGFNEQFF.

The chain recombines TRBV5-1 with TRBJ2-2, with 7 bases fitting TRBD1. Per the germline V gene, CDR1 is SGHRS and CDR2 is YFSETQ. The CDR3 is 16 amino acids. After removal of 4 bases from V and 3 bases from J, the junction contained 9 bases not matched to a gene. Written as DNA, the CDR3 is TGCGCCAGCAGCCGTCGGGCAGGGGGTGACACCGGGGAGCTGTTTTTT. Its protein product is CASSRRAGGDTGELFF.